The following is a TCR beta chain sequence with its context. The sample originates from a study of blood T cell repertoires in COVID-19. As for the study in general: PBMCs, B-cell-depleted T cells, or T cells provided the cDNA or gDNA that made up the material.

The CDR3 is made up of 13 amino acids. Germline-derived CDR1 and CDR2 are MNHEY and SVGAGI. Trimming pared 2 bases from V and 6 bases from J, leaving 8 bases between. Sequencing was performed with immunoSEQ multiplex PCR; in TCRdb, only in-frame clones are kept and a portion is missing. In the table there are approximately 38,000 clones, around 85% of which are singletons. This chain connects TRBV6-5 to TRBJ1-5; a weak D match, TRBD1 (5 bases). This sequence originates from a human donor with acute or convalescent COVID-19. The donor label of this sample is uncertain. The material sequenced was peripheral blood. Here the CDR3 reads CASSYGGGQPQHF. In DNA, the CDR3 is TGTGCCAGCAGTTACGGGGGAGGTCAGCCCCAGCATTTT.